These 2 T cell receptor beta chains were sequenced from one sample in a study of blood T cell repertoires in COVID-19 (dated by TCRdb to the early 2020s). The library was obtained by the immunoSEQ multiplex PCR assay. TCRdb stores this immuneACCESS table with in-frame sequences only. Part of the clones is absent; in the studies checked, under half of the shortfall reflects unresolved V genes, and no reason is known for the rest. This sample comprises about 20,000 clones, about 89% of them detected only once. The ten biggest clones cover 7% to 9% of the sample. The sample was peripheral blood. Receptors originate from a woman in her sixties with active COVID-19.

This chain links TRBV5-5 with TRBJ1-3; a possible D gene is TRBD1 (6 bases). This CDR3 has 14 residues. Germline V gene data show CDR1 as SGHKS and CDR2 as YYEKEE (reference sequence). V was trimmed by 4 bases and J by 6 bases, leaving 14 bases between them. CDR3 residues: CASSRGGLENTIYF. Written as DNA, the CDR3 is TGTGCCAGCAGCCGGGGGGGCTTGGAAAACACCATATATTTT. The full variable domain, rest sourced from reference TRBV5-5 and TRBJ1-3, is DAGVTQSPTHLIKTRGQQVTLRCSPISGHKSVSWYQQVLGQGPQFIFQYYEKEERGRGNFPDRFSARQFPNYSSELNVNALLLGDSALYLCASSRGGLENTIYFGEGSWLTVV.

The V gene is TRBV2, the J gene TRBJ2-3; 14 bases map to TRBD2. This CDR3 contains 15 residues. Germline V lookup: CDR1 SNHLY, CDR2 FYNNEI. Losses at the gene ends were 3 bases for V and 6 bases for J; bases not matched to a gene: 2. CDR3 in DNA: TGTGCCAGCAGTGAGACTAGCGGGAGGGAGGATACGCAGTATTTT. Translated: CASSETSGREDTQYF.